Below, one T cell receptor (beta chain) is given with its context. The assay was immunoSEQ multiplex PCR, and TCRdb's table has in-frame clones only and misses some. In the table there are about 51,000 clones, more than 70% of which are singletons. Described time point: peripheral blood 6 weeks after treatment start. This sample was included in a study of PD-L1 blockade in urothelial cancer. About the research overall: Typically, measured as a median, blood samples had 141,255 T cells.

The trim removed 6 bases at V and 1 base at J, leaving 7 bases unmatched. The CDR3 extends over 14 amino acids. CDR1 is SGHDT and CDR2 is YYEEEE in the germline V gene. The gene calls are TRBV5-6 and TRBJ2-7; the match to TRBD1 covers 7 bases. Sample: PBMCs, taken around atezolizumab (anti-PD-L1) treatment. The receptor's source is a man aged 55 to 70 with urothelial cancer. Here the CDR3 reads CASNKDRQSYEQYF. The CDR3, as DNA: TGTGCCAGCAATAAGGACAGGCAGTCCTACGAGCAGTACTTC. Full variable domain (remainder filled in from reference TRBV5-6 and TRBJ2-7): DAGVTQSPTHLIKTRGQQVTLRCSPKSGHDTVSWYQQALGQGPQFIFQYYEEEERQRGNFPDRFSGHQFPNYSSELNVNALLLGDSALYLCASNKDRQSYEQYFGPGTRLTVT.